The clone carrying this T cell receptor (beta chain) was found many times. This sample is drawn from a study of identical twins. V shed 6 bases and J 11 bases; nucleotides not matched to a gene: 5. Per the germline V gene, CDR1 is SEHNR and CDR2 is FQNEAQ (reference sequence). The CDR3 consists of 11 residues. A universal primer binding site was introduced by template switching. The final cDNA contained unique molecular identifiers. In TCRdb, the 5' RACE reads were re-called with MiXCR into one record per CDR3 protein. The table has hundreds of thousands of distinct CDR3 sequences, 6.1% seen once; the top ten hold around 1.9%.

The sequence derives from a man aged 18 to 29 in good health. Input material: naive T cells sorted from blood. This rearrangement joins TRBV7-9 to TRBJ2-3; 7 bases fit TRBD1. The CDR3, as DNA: TGTGCCAGCAGACAGGGACAGCAGCAGTATTTT. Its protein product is CASRQGQQQYF.